The text below deals with one T cell receptor (beta chain). The antigen is unknown. This specimen belongs to a study of CD8+CD57+ T cells in acquired aplastic anemia. Looking at the study overall: There were roughly 9.8 million reads, on average, for CD4+ cells from healthy donors.

Broader study findings: Patients shared twenty-nine CD8+ CDR3 sequences with controls.

Losses at the gene ends were 7 bases for V and 9 bases for J; bases not matched to a gene: 11. This CDR3 spans 13 amino acids. Per the germline V gene, CDR1 is LNHDA and CDR2 is SQIVND (reference sequence). Profiles of TCR beta VDJ and CDR3 were generated from a genomic DNA template. MiXCR, applied by TCRdb to the reads, yields one record per CDR3 protein. The data hold around 190,000 distinct CDR3 sequences, with approximately 57% observed a single time. Sequencing was carried out using sorted CD4+, CD8+, or CD8+CD57+ T cells (not recorded which) from PBMCs. This sequence was found in a human donor in good health. V gene TRBV19 combines with J gene TRBJ1-1; 7 positions agree with TRBD1. DNA for the CDR3: TGTGCCAGTATGAAAAACAGGGGAGAGAAAGCTTTCTTT. This gives the protein CASMKNRGEKAFF. Drawing the rest from reference TRBV19 and TRBJ1-1, the complete variable domain is DGGITQSPKYLFRKEGQNVTLSCEQNLNHDAMYWYRQDPGQGLRLIYYSQIVNDFQKGDIAEGYSVSREKKESFPLTVTSAQKNPTAFYLCASMKNRGEKAFFGQGTRLTVV.